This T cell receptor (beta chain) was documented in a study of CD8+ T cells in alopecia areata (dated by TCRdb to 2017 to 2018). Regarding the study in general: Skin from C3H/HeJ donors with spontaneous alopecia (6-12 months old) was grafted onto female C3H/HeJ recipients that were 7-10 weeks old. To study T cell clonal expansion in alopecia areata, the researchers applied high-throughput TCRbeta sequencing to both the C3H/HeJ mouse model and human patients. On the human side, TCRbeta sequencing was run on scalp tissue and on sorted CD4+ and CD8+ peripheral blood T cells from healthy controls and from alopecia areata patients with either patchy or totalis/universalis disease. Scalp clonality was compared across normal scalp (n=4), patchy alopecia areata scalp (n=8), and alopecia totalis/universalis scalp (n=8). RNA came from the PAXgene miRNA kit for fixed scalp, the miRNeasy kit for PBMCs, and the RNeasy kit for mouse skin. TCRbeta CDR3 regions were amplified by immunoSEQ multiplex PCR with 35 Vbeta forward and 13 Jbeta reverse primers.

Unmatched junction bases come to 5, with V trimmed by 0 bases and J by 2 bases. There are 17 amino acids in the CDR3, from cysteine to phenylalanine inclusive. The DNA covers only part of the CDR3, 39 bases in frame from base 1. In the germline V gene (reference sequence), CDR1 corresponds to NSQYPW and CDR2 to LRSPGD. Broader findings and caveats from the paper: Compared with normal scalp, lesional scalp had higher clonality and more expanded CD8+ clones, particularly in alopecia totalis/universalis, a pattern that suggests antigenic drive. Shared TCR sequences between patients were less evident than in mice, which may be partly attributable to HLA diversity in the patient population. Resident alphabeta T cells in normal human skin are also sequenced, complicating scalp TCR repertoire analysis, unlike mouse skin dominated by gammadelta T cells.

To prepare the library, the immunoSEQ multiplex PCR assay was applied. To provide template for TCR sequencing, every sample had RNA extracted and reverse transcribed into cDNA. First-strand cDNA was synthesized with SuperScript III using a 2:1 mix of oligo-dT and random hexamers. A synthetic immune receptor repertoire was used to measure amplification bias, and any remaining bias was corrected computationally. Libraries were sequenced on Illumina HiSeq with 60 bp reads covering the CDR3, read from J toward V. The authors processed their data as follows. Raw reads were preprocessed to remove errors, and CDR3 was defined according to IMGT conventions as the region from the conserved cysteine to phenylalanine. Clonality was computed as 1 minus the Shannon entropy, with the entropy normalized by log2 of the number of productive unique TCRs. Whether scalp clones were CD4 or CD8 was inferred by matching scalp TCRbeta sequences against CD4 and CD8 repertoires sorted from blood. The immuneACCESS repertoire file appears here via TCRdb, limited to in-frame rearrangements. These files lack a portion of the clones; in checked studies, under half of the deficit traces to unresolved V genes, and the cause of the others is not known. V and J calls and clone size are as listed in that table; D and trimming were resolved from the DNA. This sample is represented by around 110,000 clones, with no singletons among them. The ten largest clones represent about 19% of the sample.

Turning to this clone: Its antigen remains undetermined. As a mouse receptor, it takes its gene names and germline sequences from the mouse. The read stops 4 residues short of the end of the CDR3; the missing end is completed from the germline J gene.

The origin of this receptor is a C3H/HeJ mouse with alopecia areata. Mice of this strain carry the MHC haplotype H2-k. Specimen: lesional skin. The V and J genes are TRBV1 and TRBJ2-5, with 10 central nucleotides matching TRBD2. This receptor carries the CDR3 CTCSADPGLGVQDTQYF. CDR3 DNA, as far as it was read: TGCACCTGCAGTGCAGATCCCGGACTGGGGGTCCAAGAC.